One sample yielded the 4 T cell receptor beta chains listed below, sequenced in a study of shared clonotypes between healthy human individuals. Only CD45RO-negative cells positively selected for CCR7 counted as naive CD8 cells, so terminally differentiated effector memory CD45RA+ cells were excluded. The method was immunoSEQ multiplex PCR; TCRdb's version includes in-frame clones alone and lacks a portion of them. Among 560,000 or so clones listed, 90% to 97% were seen once. Sample: naive CD8+ T cells sorted from blood. The receptor source for this set is a woman aged 30 to 39 in good health.

This rearrangement joins TRBV9 to TRBJ1-4, with 8 bases fitting TRBD1. Germline CDR1 reads SGDLS; CDR2 reads YYNGEE. The CDR3 has 15 residues. Losses at the gene ends were 3 bases for V and 5 bases for J; bases not matched to a gene: 6. The CDR3 DNA reads as TGTGCCAGCAGCGCACCGGGACAGGCGAATGAAAAACTGTTTTTT. Amino acid sequence: CASSAPGQANEKLFF.

The chain is built from TRBV2 and TRBJ2-1; maybe TRBD2 (5 bases). Germline values: CDR1 SNHLY, CDR2 FYNNEI. V lost 6 bases and J 4 bases, leaving 10 bases between the germline ends. The CDR3 totals 13 residues. In nucleotides, the CDR3 is TGTGCCAGCAGAAATAGACTATACAATGAGCAGTTCTTC. Translated: CASRNRLYNEQFF.

The V and J genes are TRBV5-6 and TRBJ2-7; D is undetermined. Germline V gene sequence: CDR1 SGHDT, CDR2 YYEEEE. This CDR3 is 14 amino acids long. The V gene lost 4 bases and the J gene lost 0 bases, with 11 bases spanning the gap. The CDR3 nucleotides read TGTGCCAGCAGCCGTGAGGCGTCCTCCTACGAGCAGTACTTC. It yields the protein CASSREASSYEQYF.

The chain carries TRBV9 and TRBJ2-3; D is possibly TRBD1 or TRBD2 (5 bases each). The germline V gene has CDR1 SGDLS and CDR2 YYNGEE. The CDR3 is 14 amino acids. Trimming took 3 bases from V and 5 from J, leaving 13 bases between them. CDR3 sequence: CASSAWDAEDTQYF. The CDR3 DNA is TGTGCCAGCAGCGCGTGGGACGCGGAAGATACGCAGTATTTT.